The following is a T cell receptor beta chain sequence with its context. Its antigen is unidentified. The source of the sample is a study of vaccination and CD4 T cells after COVID-19. The treatment denotes: approximately 11-day PBMC culture with coronavirus spike peptide pools or control peptides (ViraFEST assay). The Oncomine TCR Beta short-read assay was what sequenced the DNA obtained from cultured CD4+ T cells. TCRdb reprocessed the PCR reads via MiXCR and lists one record per CDR3 protein. The profile shows 20,000 or so distinct CDR3 sequences, over 45% of them singletons. Germline assignment: CDR1 SGHTA and CDR2 FQGTGA. The CDR3 is made up of 13 amino acids. Trimming shortened V by 4 bases and J by 9 bases, and 14 bases separated the two germline ends.

This receptor was obtained from a human donor with COVID-19. The chain is built from TRBV7-3 and TRBJ2-3, with D possibly matching TRBD2 (5 bases). The specimen sequenced was cultured CD4+ T cells from blood. The DNA of the CDR3 is TGTGCCAGCAGCTCCCCTCCCGCGGGCACGCAGTATTTT. It is translated as CASSSPPAGTQYF.